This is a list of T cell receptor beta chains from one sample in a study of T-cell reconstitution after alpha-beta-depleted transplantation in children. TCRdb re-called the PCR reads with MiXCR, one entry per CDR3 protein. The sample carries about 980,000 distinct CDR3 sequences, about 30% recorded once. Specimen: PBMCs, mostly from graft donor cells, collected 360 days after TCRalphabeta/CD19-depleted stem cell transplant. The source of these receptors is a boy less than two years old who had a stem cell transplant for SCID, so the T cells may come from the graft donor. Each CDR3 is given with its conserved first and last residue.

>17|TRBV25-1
CASSGGTGVIVRNEQFF
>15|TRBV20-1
CSARDPRGGLETQYF
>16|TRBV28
CASSLPPGQGAGELFF
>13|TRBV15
CATSRVTTDTQYF
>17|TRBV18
CASSPKRLPHSYNEQFF
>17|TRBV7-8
CASSLFLGDRGGDTQYF
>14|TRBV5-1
CASSASWGKETQYF
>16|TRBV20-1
CSASPRSWGTGDEQYF
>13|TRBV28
CASSFVRNTEAFF
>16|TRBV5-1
CASSLDRGTAQETQYF
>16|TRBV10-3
CAISPDRQRVYQPQHF
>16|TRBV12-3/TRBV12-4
CASSSSSGGLADTQYF
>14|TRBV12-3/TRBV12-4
CASSRSQGGGTQYF
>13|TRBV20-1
CSAGDRGDQPQHF
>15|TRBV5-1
CASSLVGGPNEKLFF
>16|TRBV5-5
CASSRGDTTNQETQYF
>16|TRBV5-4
CASTYLTVVGNNEQFF
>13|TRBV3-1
CASSRSERGQGYF
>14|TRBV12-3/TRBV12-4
CASSLVAGPDTQYF
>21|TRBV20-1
CSARDIMPLLAGVLATDTQYF
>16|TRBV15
CATSRVSAGRPYEQYF
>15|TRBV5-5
CASSLGTGGRETQYF
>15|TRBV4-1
CASSQDEEGDEKLFF
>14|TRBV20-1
CSATDMGSSYEQYF
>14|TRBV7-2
CASSLEGSSEKLFF
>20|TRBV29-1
CSVEDAGQGEGKGSYNEQFF
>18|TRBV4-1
CASSRPRGGGNLWNEQFF
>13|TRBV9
CASSGGGVFWQFF
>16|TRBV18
CASSPPMTGVNTEAFF
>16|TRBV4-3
CASRVRTGWWAGELFF
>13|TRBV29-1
CSVALYTEETQYF
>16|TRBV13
CASSRPRFGSYNEQFF
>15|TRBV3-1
CASSPTGTGGQPQHF
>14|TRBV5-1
CASSLVPGLTEAFF
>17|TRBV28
CASSSRIQGADTGELFF
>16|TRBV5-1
CASSLEGQPSNYGYTF
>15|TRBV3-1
CASSQDIGQDNEQFF
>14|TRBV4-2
CASSQDLRGTGEFF
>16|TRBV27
CASSSTLAGPNNEQFF
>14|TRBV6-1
CASSTAPPGYEQYF
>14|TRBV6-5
CASSYSPGRNTIYF
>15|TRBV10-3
CAISETPEGRGTQYF